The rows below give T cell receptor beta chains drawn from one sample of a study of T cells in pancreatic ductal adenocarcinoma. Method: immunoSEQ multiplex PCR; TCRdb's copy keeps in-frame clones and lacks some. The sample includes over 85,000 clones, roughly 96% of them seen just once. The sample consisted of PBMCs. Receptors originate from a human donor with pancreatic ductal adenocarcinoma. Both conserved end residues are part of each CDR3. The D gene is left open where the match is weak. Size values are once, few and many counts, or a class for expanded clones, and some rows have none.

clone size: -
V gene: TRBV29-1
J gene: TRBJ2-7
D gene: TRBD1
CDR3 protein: CSVGTGPYEQYF
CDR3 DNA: TGCAGCGTTGGGACAGGCCCTTACGAGCAGTACTTC

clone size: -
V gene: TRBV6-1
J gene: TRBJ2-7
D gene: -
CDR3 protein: CASKPWLGPDYEQYF
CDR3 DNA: TGTGCCAGCAAACCCTGGCTGGGGCCCGACTACGAGCAGTACTTC

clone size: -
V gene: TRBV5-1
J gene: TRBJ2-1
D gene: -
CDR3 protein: CASSLAWGYNEQFF
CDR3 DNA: TGCGCCAGCAGCCTAGCCTGGGGATACAATGAGCAGTTCTTC

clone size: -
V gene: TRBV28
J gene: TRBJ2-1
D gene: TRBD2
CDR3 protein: CASRKAGSFNNEQFF
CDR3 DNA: TGTGCCAGCAGGAAAGCGGGATCATTTAACAATGAGCAGTTCTTC

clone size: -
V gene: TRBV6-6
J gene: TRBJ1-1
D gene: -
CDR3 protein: CASSYNSEAFF
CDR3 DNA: TGTGCCAGCAGTTACAACTCTGAAGCTTTCTTT

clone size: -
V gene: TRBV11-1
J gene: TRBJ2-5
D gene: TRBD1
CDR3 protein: CASGRTGTQETQYF
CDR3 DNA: TGTGCCAGCGGGCGGACAGGGACTCAAGAGACCCAGTACTTC

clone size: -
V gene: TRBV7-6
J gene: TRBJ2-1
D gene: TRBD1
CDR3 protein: CASSALTGEVDEQFF
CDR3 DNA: TGTGCCAGCAGCGCCTTGACAGGGGAGGTAGATGAGCAGTTCTTC

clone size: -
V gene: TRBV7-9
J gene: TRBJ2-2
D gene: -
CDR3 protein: CASSLQGRTGELFF
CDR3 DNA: TGTGCCAGCAGCTTACAGGGCAGAACCGGGGAGCTGTTTTTT

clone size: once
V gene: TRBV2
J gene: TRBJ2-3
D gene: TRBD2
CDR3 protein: CASPLGTSKDTQYF
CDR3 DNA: TGTGCCAGCCCCCTTGGGACTAGCAAAGATACGCAGTATTTT

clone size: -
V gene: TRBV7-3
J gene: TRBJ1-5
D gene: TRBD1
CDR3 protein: CASSEDRALPQHF
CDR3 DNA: TGTGCCAGCAGCGAGGACAGGGCACTACCCCAGCATTTT

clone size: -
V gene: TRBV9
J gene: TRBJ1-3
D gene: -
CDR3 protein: CASSVKIGGGNTIYF
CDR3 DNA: TGTGCCAGCAGCGTCAAAATAGGAGGGGGAAACACCATATATTTT

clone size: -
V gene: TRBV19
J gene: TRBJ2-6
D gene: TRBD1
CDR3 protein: CASRTGVGANVLTF
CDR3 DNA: TGTGCCAGCAGGACAGGGGTCGGGGCCAACGTCCTGACTTTC

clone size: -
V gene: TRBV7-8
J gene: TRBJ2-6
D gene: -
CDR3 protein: CASRSSGANVLTF
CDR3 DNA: TGTGCCAGCAGGAGCTCTGGGGCCAACGTCCTGACTTTC

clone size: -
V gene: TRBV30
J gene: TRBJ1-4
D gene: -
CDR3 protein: CAWALGGGEKLFF
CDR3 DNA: TGTGCCTGGGCTTTAGGGGGGGGTGAAAAACTGTTTTTT

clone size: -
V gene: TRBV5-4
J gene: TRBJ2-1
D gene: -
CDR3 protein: CATSDRRSYNEQFF
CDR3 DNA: TGTGCCACCAGCGACAGGCGCTCCTACAATGAGCAGTTCTTC

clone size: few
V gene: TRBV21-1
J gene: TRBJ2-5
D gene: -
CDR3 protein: CASSRSRKETQYF
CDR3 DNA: TGTGCCAGCAGCCGGAGCAGAAAAGAGACCCAGTACTTC

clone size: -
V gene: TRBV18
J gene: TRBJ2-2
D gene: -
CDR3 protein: CASADPRFAGELFF
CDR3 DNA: TGTGCCAGCGCCGACCCGAGGTTCGCCGGGGAGCTGTTTTTT

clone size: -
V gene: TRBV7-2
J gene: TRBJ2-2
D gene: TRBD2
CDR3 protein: CASSAPSGWVTGELFF
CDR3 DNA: TGTGCCAGCAGCGCCCCTAGCGGGTGGGTGACCGGGGAGCTGTTTTTT

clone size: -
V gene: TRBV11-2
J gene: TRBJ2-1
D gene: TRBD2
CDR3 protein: CASSLGRGRGEQFF
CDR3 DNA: TGTGCCAGCAGCCTTGGCCGGGGGAGGGGTGAGCAGTTCTTC

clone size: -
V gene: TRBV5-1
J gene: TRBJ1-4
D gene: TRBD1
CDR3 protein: CASRQGLTNEKLFF
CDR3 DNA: TGCGCCAGCAGACAGGGGTTAACTAATGAAAAACTGTTTTTT

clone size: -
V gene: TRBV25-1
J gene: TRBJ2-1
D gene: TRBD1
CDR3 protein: CASSEYEDRGHNEQFF
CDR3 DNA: TGTGCCAGCAGTGAATACGAGGACAGGGGTCACAATGAGCAGTTCTTC

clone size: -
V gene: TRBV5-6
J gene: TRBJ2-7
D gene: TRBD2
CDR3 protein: CASSPGLTYEQYF
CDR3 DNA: TGTGCCAGCAGCCCGGGACTAACTTACGAGCAGTACTTC

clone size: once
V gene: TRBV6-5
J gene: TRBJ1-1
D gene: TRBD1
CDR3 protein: CASSYRPGGNTEAFF
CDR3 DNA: TGTGCCAGCAGTTATCGGCCAGGGGGGAACACTGAAGCTTTCTTT

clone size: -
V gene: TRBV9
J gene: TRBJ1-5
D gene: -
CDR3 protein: CASSDTGSSNQPQHF
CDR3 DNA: TGTGCCAGCAGCGACACAGGGTCTAGCAATCAGCCCCAGCATTTT

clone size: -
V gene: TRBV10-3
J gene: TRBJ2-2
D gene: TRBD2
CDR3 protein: CAISEHVGGTGELFF
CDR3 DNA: TGTGCCATCAGTGAGCATGTGGGAGGGACCGGGGAGCTGTTTTTT

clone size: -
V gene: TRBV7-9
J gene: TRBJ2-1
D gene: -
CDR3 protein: CASRTFQGSLAVGYEQFF
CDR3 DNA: TGTGCCAGCAGGACATTTCAGGGGAGTCTAGCGGTAGGATATGAGCAGTTCTTC

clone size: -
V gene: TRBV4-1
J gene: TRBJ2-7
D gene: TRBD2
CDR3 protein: CASSQDRTSGNYEQYF
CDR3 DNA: TGCGCCAGCAGCCAAGATCGGACTAGCGGGAACTACGAGCAGTACTTC

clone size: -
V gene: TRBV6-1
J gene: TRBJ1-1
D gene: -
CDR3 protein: CASSEHDRRNTEAFF
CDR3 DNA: TGTGCCAGCAGTGAACACGACAGGCGGAACACTGAAGCTTTCTTT

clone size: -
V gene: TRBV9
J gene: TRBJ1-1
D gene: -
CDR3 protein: CASSVIPGQNTEAFF
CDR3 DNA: TGTGCCAGCAGCGTCATACCGGGACAGAACACTGAAGCTTTCTTT

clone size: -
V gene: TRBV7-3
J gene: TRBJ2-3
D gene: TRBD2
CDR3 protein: CASSLGTSAFTDTQYF
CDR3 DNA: TGTGCCAGCAGCTTGGGGACTAGCGCCTTCACAGATACGCAGTATTTT

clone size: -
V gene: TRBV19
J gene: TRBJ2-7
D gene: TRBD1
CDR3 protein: CASSIGRTGQDSYEQYF
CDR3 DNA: TGTGCCAGTAGTATAGGTAGGACGGGACAGGATTCCTACGAGCAGTACTTC

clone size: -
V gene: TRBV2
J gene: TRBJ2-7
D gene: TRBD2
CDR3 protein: CASSSGIVDEQYF
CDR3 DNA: TGTGCCAGCAGTAGCGGGATAGTCGACGAGCAGTACTTC

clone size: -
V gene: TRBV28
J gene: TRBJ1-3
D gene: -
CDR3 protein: CASSLAAGNTIYF
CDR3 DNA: TGTGCCAGCAGTTTGGCGGCTGGAAACACCATATATTTT

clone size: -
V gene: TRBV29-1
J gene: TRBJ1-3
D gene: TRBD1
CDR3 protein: CSVEDSDRNAGNTIYF
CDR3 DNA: TGCAGCGTTGAAGATTCGGACAGGAACGCTGGAAACACCATATATTTT

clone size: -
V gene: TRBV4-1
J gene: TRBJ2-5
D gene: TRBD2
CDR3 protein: CASSLATSGSVGETQYF
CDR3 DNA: TGCGCCAGCAGCCTAGCGACTAGCGGGAGTGTAGGAGAGACCCAGTACTTC